This entry lists 24 T cell receptor beta chains sequenced from one sample in a study of blood T cell repertoires in COVID-19 (dated by TCRdb to 2019 to 2021). Libraries were made using the immunoSEQ multiplex PCR assay. Imported from immuneACCESS, the table was reduced by TCRdb to in-frame sequences with V and J called. These copies leave out some clones; in studies compared against another copy, an unresolved V gene accounts for under half, and the cause of the remainder is not known. This sample holds tens of thousands of clones; roughly nine tenths were observed only once. The ten largest clones represent about 1.6% of the sample. The source material was peripheral blood. The receptors stem from a man between 60 and 70 years old with acute or convalescent COVID-19.

The chain carries TRBV4-1 and TRBJ2-3; D is perhaps TRBD1 (7 bases). Between the trimmed V and J ends, which lost 2 bases and 10 bases, there was a span of 13 bases. CDR3 length equals 13 residues. Germline V gene lookup returns CDR1 MGHRA and CDR2 YSYEKL. As DNA, the CDR3 is TGCGCCAGCAGCCAATTCCCCAGGGGGGCGCAGTATTTT. Translation gives CASSQFPRGAQYF.

This clone is a singleton in its sample. The rearrangement links TRBV6-5 to TRBJ1-1, with 7 bases fitting TRBD1. The CDR3 covers 13 residues. Germline lookup yields CDR1 MNHEY and CDR2 SVGAGI. J lost 4 bases, V lost 6 bases, and 5 bases had no gene match. Written as DNA, the CDR3 is TGTGCCAGCAGCTCAGGGGGGTCCACTGAAGCTTTCTTT. Protein product: CASSSGGSTEAFF.

The V gene is TRBV6-2 or TRBV6-3, the J gene TRBJ1-2; 7 nucleotides agree with TRBD1. CDR3 length: 14 residues. CDR1 is MNHEY, CDR2 SVGEGT, per germline. V gave up 0 bases and J gave up 4 bases; unmatched junction bases: 2. The CDR3 sequence: CASSYSRDSYGYTF. In DNA form, the CDR3 reads TGTGCCAGCAGTTACTCTCGGGACAGCTATGGCTACACCTTC.

This sequence joins TRBV5-1 and TRBJ1-1, with D possibly matching TRBD1 (5 bases). CDR3 length: 14 amino acids. V dropped 0 bases and J dropped 1 base, with 7 bases sitting between them. Germline CDR1 and CDR2: SGHRS and YFSETQ. CDR3 in amino acids: CASSLGQKNTEAFF. The CDR3 region has the DNA TGCGCCAGCAGCTTGGGACAGAAGAACACTGAAGCTTTCTTT.

This clone was seen once. Other nucleotide sequences from this sample produce the same CDR3. V usage is TRBV9 and J usage is TRBJ1-5; 7 bases map to TRBD1. CDR1 and CDR2 from the germline V gene are SGDLS and YYNGEE. This CDR3 contains 14 residues. J was trimmed by 2 bases and V by 3 bases; bases with no gene match: 2. The CDR3 protein is CASSATGGNQPQHF. The CDR3 region has the DNA TGTGCCAGCAGCGCCACAGGGGGCAATCAGCCCCAGCATTTT.

The chain has TRBV5-4 and TRBJ1-1; possible D gene TRBD1, 6 bases. Germline values: CDR1 SGHNT, CDR2 YYREEE (reference sequence). V lost 4 bases to trimming and J lost 2 bases, with 12 bases between them. The CDR3 totals 14 residues. CDR3 protein: CASSQDSLNTEAFF. The CDR3 region has the DNA TGTGCCAGCAGCCAGGACAGCCTAAACACTGAAGCTTTCTTT. Variable domain in full (rest from reference TRBV5-4 and TRBJ1-1): ETGVTQSPTHLIKTRGQQVTLRCSSQSGHNTVSWYQQALGQGPQFIFQYYREEENGRGNFPPRFSGLQFPNYSSELNVNALELDDSALYLCASSQDSLNTEAFFGQGTRLTVV.

The chain couples TRBV9 to TRBJ1-6, with D perhaps matching TRBD1 (5 bases). CDR1 is SGDLS, CDR2 YYNGEE, per germline. The CDR3 sequence is 14 residues long. With 2 bases removed from V and 7 bases from J, the gap between germline ends came to 10 bases. CDR3 residues: CASSVQGGNSPLHF. In DNA form, the CDR3 reads TGTGCCAGCAGCGTCCAGGGTGGCAATTCACCCCTCCACTTT.

The rearrangement joins TRBV18 to TRBJ1-4; 9 bases line up with TRBD1. The germline CDR1 and CDR2 sequences are KGHSH and LQKENI. The CDR3 has 16 residues. V lost 4 bases and J lost 5; bases outside the gene matches: 8. The CDR3 reads CASSHGDRDGNEKLFF. Here the CDR3 DNA reads TGTGCCAGCTCACACGGGGACAGGGATGGAAATGAAAAACTGTTTTTT.

The genes are TRBV6-6 and TRBJ1-1; 11 bases fit TRBD1. Germline V gives CDR1 MNHNY, CDR2 SVGAGI (reference sequence). The CDR3 is made up of 16 amino acids. V lost 5 bases, J lost 7 bases, and 12 bases stayed unmatched. The CDR3 here is CASSPWGQGGLGEAFF. The CDR3, as DNA: TGTGCCAGCAGTCCCTGGGGACAGGGGGGACTCGGTGAAGCTTTCTTT.

This sequence joins TRBV2 and TRBJ2-3; 11 bases are a match to TRBD1. J gave up 2 bases and V 6 bases, and 13 bases lay outside the gene matches. The germline V gene encodes CDR1 SNHLY and CDR2 FYNNEI. The CDR3 has 18 residues. CDR3: CASRLGVGTGGITDTQYF. CDR3 bases: TGTGCCAGCAGGCTCGGAGTAGGGACAGGGGGAATCACAGATACGCAGTATTTT. Based on the CDR3 plus reference TRBV2 and TRBJ2-3, the full variable domain is EPEVTQTPSHQVTQMGQEVILRCVPISNHLYFYWYRQILGQKVEFLVSFYNNEISEKSEIFDDQFSVERPDGSNFTLKIRSTKLEDSAMYFCASRLGVGTGGITDTQYFGPGTRLTVL.

The CDR3 protein is CASSFTRLAGPDTQYF. The CDR3 region has the DNA TGTGCCAGCAGCTTTACACGACTAGCGGGGCCAGATACGCAGTATTTT. V gene TRBV5-8 combines with J gene TRBJ2-3, with 11 bases matching TRBD2. After removal of 2 bases from V and 4 bases from J, the junction contained 6 bases not matched to a gene. Germline V gene data show CDR1 as SGHTS and CDR2 as YDEGEE. This CDR3 has 16 residues.

The chain joins TRBV7-2 to TRBJ2-5; 9 bases map to TRBD2. V shed 5 bases, J shed 5 bases, and the junction held 6 bases outside the gene matches. There are 14 residues in the CDR3. Germline assignment: CDR1 SGHTA and CDR2 FQGNSA. The CDR3 protein is CASSLSGGEETQYF. DNA of the CDR3: TGTGCCAGCAGCCTTAGCGGGGGCGAGGAGACCCAGTACTTC.

The J gene is TRBJ1-6, the V gene TRBV27; 7 nucleotides align to TRBD1. The CDR3 has 14 residues. Germline V gives CDR1 MNHEY, CDR2 SMNVEV (reference sequence). V lost 6 bases and J lost 6; bases outside the gene matches: 5. In DNA form, the CDR3 reads TGTGCCAGCAGCTCCGGGACAGCTAATTCACCCCTCCACTTT. Its protein is CASSSGTANSPLHF.

This clone was seen only a few times. Here the CDR3 DNA reads TGTGCCAGCTCACCAAAAGGACAGGGCGCCTACGAGCAGTACTTC. Its protein product is CASSPKGQGAYEQYF. The rearrangement joins TRBV18 to TRBJ2-7; 8 nucleotides agree with TRBD1. CDR1 is KGHSH, CDR2 LQKENI, per germline. This CDR3 region has 15 residues. The junction had 5 bases not matched to a gene; V was cut back by 2 bases and J by 2 bases.

The rearrangement joins TRBV6-6 to TRBJ1-2, with TRBD1 as a possible D gene (5 bases). Germline assignment: CDR1 MNHNY and CDR2 SVGAGI (reference sequence). This CDR3 spans 15 amino acids. V was pared by 9 bases and J by 4 bases, with 21 bases between. As DNA, the CDR3 is TGTGCCAGTTTTAAAAGTAACGGCGGGGGCTATGGCTACACCTTC. It yields the protein CASFKSNGGGYGYTF.

This sequence joins TRBV24-1 and TRBJ2-5, with D perhaps TRBD2 (6 bases). In germline, CDR1 is KGHDR, CDR2 SFDVKD. CDR3 size: 16 residues. V was pared by 3 bases and J by 5 bases, with 18 bases between. DNA of the CDR3: TGTGCCACCAGTGATCGGGTGGCCGGGAGTTTGGAGACCCAGTACTTC. Protein: CATSDRVAGSLETQYF.

The chain combines TRBV5-1 with TRBJ2-3; 8 nucleotides match TRBD2. Looked up from germline, CDR1 is SGHRS and CDR2 is YFSETQ. The CDR3 extends over 15 amino acids. V shed 4 bases and J 5 bases; nucleotides not matched to a gene: 9. DNA for the CDR3: TGCGCCAGCAGCCTAGTCAGCGGGGGTGGAGATACGCAGTATTTT. Translating gives CASSLVSGGGDTQYF.

The chain joins TRBV30 to TRBJ1-4, with D unresolved. The CDR3 totals 14 residues. Trimming took off 8 bases at V and 8 bases at J, with 21 bases between the two ends. The V gene's germline CDR1 is GTSNPN and CDR2 SVGIG (reference sequence). The CDR3 loop is CAQNSGKLSEKLFF. CDR3 DNA sequence: TGTGCCCAGAACTCCGGGAAACTGAGCGAAAAACTGTTTTTT.

The CDR3 nucleotides are TGTGCCAGCCTGTCGGCGGGGGCGTCAACTCAGCCCCAGCATTTT. As protein: CASLSAGASTQPQHF. V gene TRBV6-5 combines with J gene TRBJ1-5; D may be TRBD1 (6 bases). CDR3 length: 15 amino acids. With 8 bases removed from V and 6 bases from J, the gap between germline ends came to 20 bases. Germline CDR1 MNHEY, CDR2 SVGAGI.

The J gene is TRBJ1-2, the V gene TRBV4-1, with D possibly being TRBD1 (5 bases). The V gene's germline CDR1 is MGHRA and CDR2 YSYEKL. The CDR3 sequence is 14 residues long. Between the trimmed V and J ends, which lost 0 bases and 7 bases, there was a span of 12 bases. Here the CDR3 DNA reads TGCGCCAGCAGCCAAGATGAGCGGAGGGGTGGCTACACCTTC. This sequence encodes CASSQDERRGGYTF.

This chain joins TRBV7-9 and TRBJ2-1; D not certain. V was cut by 3 bases and J by 5 bases, with 11 bases left in between. The germline gives CDR1 SEHNR, CDR2 FQNEAQ (reference sequence). The CDR3 is made up of 14 amino acids. CDR3 nucleotide sequence: TGTGCCAGCAGCTTCCCGGTCCCAAACAATGAGCAGTTCTTC. Translated, it gives CASSFPVPNNEQFF.

The chain is built from TRBV9 and TRBJ2-1; 16 nucleotides agree with TRBD2. Germline CDR1 and CDR2: SGDLS and YYNGEE. The CDR3 is 15 amino acids. The ends lost 4 bases at V and 7 bases at J; junction bases unmatched: 2. The CDR3 sequence is CASSPGLAGGNEQFF. CDR3 in DNA: TGTGCCAGCAGCCCGGGACTAGCGGGGGGGAATGAGCAGTTCTTC.

The chain uses TRBV5-1 and TRBJ1-1; D unclear. The CDR3 totals 13 residues. V lost 4 bases, J lost 2 bases, and 9 bases lay in between. Per germline, CDR1 SGHRS and CDR2 YFSETQ. The CDR3 DNA sequence: TGCGCCAGCAGCGCGGGTCTAAACACTGAAGCTTTCTTT. Residues: CASSAGLNTEAFF. The full variable domain, its missing parts supplied by reference TRBV5-1 and TRBJ1-1, is KAGVTQTPRYLIKTRGQQVTLSCSPISGHRSVSWYQQTPGQGLQFLFEYFSETQRNKGNFPGRFSGRQFSNSRSEMNVSTLELGDSALYLCASSAGLNTEAFFGQGTRLTVV.

This sequence joins TRBV27 and TRBJ1-2; D is undetermined. The CDR3 has 14 amino acids. The V end was cut by 6 bases, the J end by 6 bases, with 17 bases between. The germline CDR1 and CDR2 sequences are MNHEY and SMNVEV (reference sequence). The CDR3 DNA sequence: TGTGCCAGCAGGCCCTACCCCGGGAGAGATGGCTACACCTTC. Translating gives CASRPYPGRDGYTF.